Below are 10 T cell receptor beta chains sequenced from a single sample in a study of blood T cell repertoires in COVID-19. Here immunoSEQ multiplex PCR was the method, and the copy in TCRdb shows in-frame clones only, minus some. The sample includes fewer than 250,000 clones, about four fifths of them seen just once. Sequenced material: PBMCs or T cells enriched from blood (not recorded which). Source of these receptors: a woman aged 50 to 60 with acute COVID-19.

V gene TRBV5-1 combines with J gene TRBJ2-7, with D unclear. Germline V gene data show CDR1 as SGHRS and CDR2 as YFSETQ. CDR3 size: 13 residues. The V end lost 3 bases, the J end lost 3 bases, and 10 bases lay between the germline ends. The chain's CDR3 is CASSYTADYEQYF. CDR3 coding DNA: TGCGCCAGCAGCTACACAGCCGACTACGAGCAGTACTTC.

The chain is built from TRBV6-5 and TRBJ1-4, with D tentatively TRBD1 (6 bases). CDR1 is MNHEY, CDR2 SVGAGI, per germline. Trimming cost V 3 bases and J 8 bases, with 19 bases left between them. CDR3 size: 16 residues. CDR3 region: CASSYRPQGYLEKLFF. The CDR3 nucleotides read TGTGCCAGCAGTTATCGTCCGCAGGGGTACTTAGAAAAACTGTTTTTT.

V is TRBV23-1 and J is TRBJ2-1; D remains unclear. TRBV23-1 is recorded as an ORF, its role being uncertain. The CDR3 totals 13 residues. The V end was cut by 4 bases, the J end by 4 bases, with 8 bases between. The CDR3 loop is CASSPRNYNEQFF. In nucleotides, the CDR3 is TGCGCCAGCAGTCCCAGAAATTACAATGAGCAGTTCTTC.

The V gene is TRBV18, the J gene TRBJ2-3, with 8 bases matching TRBD1. Trimming removed 5 bases from V and 0 bases from J; junction bases left unmatched: 4. This CDR3 is 15 amino acids long. From germline, CDR1 is KGHSH and CDR2 LQKENI. The CDR3, as DNA: TGTGCCAGCTCAGACGACAGGGGAAGCACAGATACGCAGTATTTT. The encoded protein is CASSDDRGSTDTQYF. Based on the CDR3 plus reference TRBV18 and TRBJ2-3, the full variable domain is NAGVMQNPRHLVRRRGQEARLRCSPMKGHSHVYWYRQLPEEGLKFMVYLQKENIIDESGMPKERFSAEFPKEGPSILRIQQVVRGDSAAYFCASSDDRGSTDTQYFGPGTRLTVL.

The chain recombines TRBV6-2 or TRBV6-3 with TRBJ1-6, with 8 bases identical to TRBD1. The trim removed 6 bases at V and 7 bases at J, leaving 11 bases unmatched. This CDR3 region has 16 residues. Germline V gene lookup returns CDR1 MNHEY and CDR2 SVGEGT. The CDR3 nucleotides are TGTGCCAGCAGCCCCCAACAGGGGGTGGGAAATTCACCCCTCCACTTT. Protein product: CASSPQQGVGNSPLHF.

This sequence joins TRBV18 and TRBJ1-1; D gene uncertain. The V and J ends lost 3 bases and 1 base respectively, with 12 bases between them. Germline V gene sequence: CDR1 KGHSH, CDR2 LQKENI. CDR3 length equals 15 residues. The CDR3 DNA is TGTGCCAGCTCACCTAGTCCCCGGGGGAACACTGAAGCTTTCTTT. It specifies CASSPSPRGNTEAFF.

This clone has a handful of counts. The chain is built from TRBV6-4 and TRBJ1-1; 9 bases are shared with TRBD1. Unmatched junction bases numbered 12, after V lost 6 bases and J lost 10 bases. The CDR3 loop spans 14 amino acids. The germline gives CDR1 MRHNA, CDR2 SNTAGT. In nucleotides, the CDR3 is TGTGCCAGCAGCCCCGAGTTGGGACAGGGTTTAGCTTTCTTT. This gives the protein CASSPELGQGLAFF.

The genes are TRBV7-9 and TRBJ2-1; D is perhaps TRBD2 (5 bases). Germline V lookup: CDR1 SEHNR, CDR2 FQNEAQ (reference sequence). The CDR3 covers 14 residues. V lost 2 bases, J lost 6 bases, and 11 bases lay in between. The CDR3 loop is CASSLTTTSNEQFF. The DNA of the CDR3 is TGTGCCAGCAGCTTAACGACTACCTCCAATGAGCAGTTCTTC.

This sequence joins TRBV29-1 and TRBJ2-2, with 9 bases that match TRBD1. The junction had 6 bases not matched to a gene; V was cut back by 6 bases and J by 4 bases. The germline CDR1 and CDR2 sequences are SQVTM and ANQGSEA. The CDR3 has 14 residues. CDR3 residues: CSVGTGMFTGELFF. The CDR3 coding sequence is TGCAGCGTCGGGACAGGGATGTTCACCGGGGAGCTGTTTTTT.

V is TRBV11-2 and J is TRBJ1-6; 7 nucleotides line up with TRBD1. CDR1 and CDR2 (germline): SGHAT, FQNNGV. This CDR3 is built from 15 residues. V lost 1 base, J lost 9 bases, and 6 bases stayed unmatched. The CDR3 here is CASSLVEGAGSPLHF. The CDR3 nucleotides are TGTGCCAGCAGCTTAGTGGAGGGGGCTGGTTCACCCCTCCACTTT.